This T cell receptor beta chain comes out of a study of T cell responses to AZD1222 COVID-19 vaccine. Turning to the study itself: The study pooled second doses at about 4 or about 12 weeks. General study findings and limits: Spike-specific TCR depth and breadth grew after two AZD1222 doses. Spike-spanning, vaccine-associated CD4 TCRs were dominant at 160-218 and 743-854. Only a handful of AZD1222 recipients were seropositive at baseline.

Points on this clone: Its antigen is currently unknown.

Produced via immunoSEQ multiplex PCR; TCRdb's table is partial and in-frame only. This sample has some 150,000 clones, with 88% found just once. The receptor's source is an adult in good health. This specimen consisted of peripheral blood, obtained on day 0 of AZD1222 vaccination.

This CDR3 reads CASSRSGTSGINDKNIQYF. The CDR3 bases are TGTGCCAGCAGTCGGTCCGGGACTAGCGGGATAAATGACAAAAACATTCAGTACTTC. The chain combines TRBV6-2 or TRBV6-3 with TRBJ2-4; 13 bases fit TRBD2. The CDR3 length is 19 residues. Germline-derived CDR1 and CDR2 are MNHEY and SVGEGT. V lost 5 bases and J lost 3; bases outside the gene matches: 13.